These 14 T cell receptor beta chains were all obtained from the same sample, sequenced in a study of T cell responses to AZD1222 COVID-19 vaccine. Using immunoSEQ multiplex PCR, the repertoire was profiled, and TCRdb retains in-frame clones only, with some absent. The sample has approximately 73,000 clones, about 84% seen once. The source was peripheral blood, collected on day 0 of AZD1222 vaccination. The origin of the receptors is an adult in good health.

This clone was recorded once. The CDR3 region is CASRPTGENQPQHF. The CDR3 DNA is TGTGCCAGTAGACCAACAGGGGAGAATCAGCCCCAGCATTTT. The chain employs TRBV19 and TRBJ1-5, with 7 bases identical to TRBD1. Germline V gene sequence: CDR1 LNHDA, CDR2 SQIVND (reference sequence). The CDR3 length is 14 residues. Trimming cost V 6 bases and J 4 bases; bases outside gene matches: 6.

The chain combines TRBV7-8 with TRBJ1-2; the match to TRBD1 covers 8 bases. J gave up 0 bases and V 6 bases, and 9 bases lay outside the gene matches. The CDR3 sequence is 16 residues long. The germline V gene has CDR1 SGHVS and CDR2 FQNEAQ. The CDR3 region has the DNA TGTGCCAGCAGACCTCCGGGACAGGTAGCTAACTATGGCTACACCTTC. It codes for CASRPPGQVANYGYTF.

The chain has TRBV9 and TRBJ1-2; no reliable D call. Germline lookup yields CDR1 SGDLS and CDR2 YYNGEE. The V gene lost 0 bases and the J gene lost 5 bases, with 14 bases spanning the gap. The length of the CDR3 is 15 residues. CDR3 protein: CASSVGAGLNYGYTF. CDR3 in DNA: TGTGCCAGCAGCGTAGGGGCCGGACTTAATTATGGCTACACCTTC.

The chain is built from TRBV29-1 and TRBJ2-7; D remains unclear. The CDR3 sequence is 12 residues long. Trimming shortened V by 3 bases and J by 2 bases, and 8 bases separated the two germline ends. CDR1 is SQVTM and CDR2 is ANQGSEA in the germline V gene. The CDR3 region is CSVETRTYEQYF. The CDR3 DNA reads TGCAGCGTTGAGACTCGTACCTACGAGCAGTACTTC.

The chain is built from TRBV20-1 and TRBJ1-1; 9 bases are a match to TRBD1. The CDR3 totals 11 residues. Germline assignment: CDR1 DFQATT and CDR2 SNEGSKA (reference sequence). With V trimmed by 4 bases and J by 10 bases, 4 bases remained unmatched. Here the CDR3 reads CSATTGGRAFF. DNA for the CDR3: TGCAGTGCTACGACAGGGGGGCGAGCTTTCTTT.

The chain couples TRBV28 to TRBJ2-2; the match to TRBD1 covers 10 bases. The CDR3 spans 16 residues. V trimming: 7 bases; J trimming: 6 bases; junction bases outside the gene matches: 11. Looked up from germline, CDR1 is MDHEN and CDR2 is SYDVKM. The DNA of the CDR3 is TGTGCCAGCACCTTCCGGGACAGGGGACTTCCCGGGGAGCTGTTTTTT. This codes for CASTFRDRGLPGELFF.

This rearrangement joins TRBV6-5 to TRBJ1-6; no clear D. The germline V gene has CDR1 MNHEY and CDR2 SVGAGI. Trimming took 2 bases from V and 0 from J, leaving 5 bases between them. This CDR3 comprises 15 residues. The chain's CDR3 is CASSYGSSYNSPLHF. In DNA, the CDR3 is TGTGCCAGCAGTTACGGGAGCTCCTATAATTCACCCCTCCACTTT.

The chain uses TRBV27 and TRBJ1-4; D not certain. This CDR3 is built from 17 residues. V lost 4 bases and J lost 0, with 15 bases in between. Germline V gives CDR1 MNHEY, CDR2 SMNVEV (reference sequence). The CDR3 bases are TGTGCCAGCAGTTATCGCATTAGTCCTGCAACTAATGAAAAACTGTTTTTT. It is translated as CASSYRISPATNEKLFF.

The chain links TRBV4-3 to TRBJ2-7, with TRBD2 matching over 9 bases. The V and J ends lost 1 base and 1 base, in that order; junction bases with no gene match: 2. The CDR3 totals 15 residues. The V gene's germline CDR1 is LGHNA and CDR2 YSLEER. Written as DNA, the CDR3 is TGCGCCAGCAGCCAAGTTCTAGCGGGGTCCTACGAGCAGTACTTC. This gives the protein CASSQVLAGSYEQYF.

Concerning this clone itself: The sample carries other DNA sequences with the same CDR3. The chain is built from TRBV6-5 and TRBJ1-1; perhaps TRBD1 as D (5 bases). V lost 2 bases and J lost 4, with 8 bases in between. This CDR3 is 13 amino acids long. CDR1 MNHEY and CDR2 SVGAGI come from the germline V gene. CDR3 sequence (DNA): TGTGCCAGCAGTTACGGGAGGGGCACTGAAGCTTTCTTT. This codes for CASSYGRGTEAFF.

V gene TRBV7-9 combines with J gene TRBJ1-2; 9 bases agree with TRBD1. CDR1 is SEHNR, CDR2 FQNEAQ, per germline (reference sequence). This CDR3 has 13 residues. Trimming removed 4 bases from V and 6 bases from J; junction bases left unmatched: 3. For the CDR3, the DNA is TGTGCCAGCAGCTCGGGACAGGGTAATGGCTACACCTTC. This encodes CASSSGQGNGYTF. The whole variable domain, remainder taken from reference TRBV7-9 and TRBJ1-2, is DTGVSQNPRHKITKRGQNVTFRCDPISEHNRLYWYRQTLGQGPEFLTYFQNEAQLEKSRLLSDRFSAERPKGSFSTLEIQRTEQGDSAMYLCASSSGQGNGYTFGSGTRLTVV.

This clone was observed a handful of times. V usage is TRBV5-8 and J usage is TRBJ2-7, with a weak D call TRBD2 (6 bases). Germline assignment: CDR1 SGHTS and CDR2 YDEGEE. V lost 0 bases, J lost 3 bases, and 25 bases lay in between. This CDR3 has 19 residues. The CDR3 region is CASSLGLARVVTLNYEQYF. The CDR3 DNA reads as TGTGCCAGCAGCTTGGGGCTAGCGCGGGTCGTAACCTTAAACTACGAGCAGTACTTC.

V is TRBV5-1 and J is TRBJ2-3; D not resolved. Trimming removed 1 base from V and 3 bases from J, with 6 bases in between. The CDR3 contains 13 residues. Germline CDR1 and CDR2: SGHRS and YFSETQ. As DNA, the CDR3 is TGCGCCAGCAGCTTGTGGGGAACAGATACGCAGTATTTT. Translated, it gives CASSLWGTDTQYF.

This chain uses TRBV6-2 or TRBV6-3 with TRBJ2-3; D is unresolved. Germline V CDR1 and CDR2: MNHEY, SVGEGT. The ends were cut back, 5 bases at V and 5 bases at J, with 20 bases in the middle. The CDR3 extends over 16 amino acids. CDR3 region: CASSPTPLSQVDTQYF. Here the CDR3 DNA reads TGTGCCAGCAGTCCAACGCCGCTATCTCAAGTAGATACGCAGTATTTT.